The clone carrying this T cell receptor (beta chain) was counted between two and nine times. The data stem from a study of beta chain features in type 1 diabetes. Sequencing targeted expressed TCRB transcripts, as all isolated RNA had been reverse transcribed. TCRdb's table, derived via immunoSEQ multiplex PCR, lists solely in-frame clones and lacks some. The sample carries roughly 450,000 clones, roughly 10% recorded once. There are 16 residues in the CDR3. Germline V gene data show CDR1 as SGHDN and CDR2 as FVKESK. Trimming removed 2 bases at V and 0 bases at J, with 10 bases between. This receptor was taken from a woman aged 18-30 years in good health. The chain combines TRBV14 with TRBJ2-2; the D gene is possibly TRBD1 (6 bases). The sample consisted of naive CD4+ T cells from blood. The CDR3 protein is CASSQPTGANTGELFF. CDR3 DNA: TGTGCCAGCAGCCAACCGACAGGCGCGAACACCGGGGAGCTGTTTTTT.